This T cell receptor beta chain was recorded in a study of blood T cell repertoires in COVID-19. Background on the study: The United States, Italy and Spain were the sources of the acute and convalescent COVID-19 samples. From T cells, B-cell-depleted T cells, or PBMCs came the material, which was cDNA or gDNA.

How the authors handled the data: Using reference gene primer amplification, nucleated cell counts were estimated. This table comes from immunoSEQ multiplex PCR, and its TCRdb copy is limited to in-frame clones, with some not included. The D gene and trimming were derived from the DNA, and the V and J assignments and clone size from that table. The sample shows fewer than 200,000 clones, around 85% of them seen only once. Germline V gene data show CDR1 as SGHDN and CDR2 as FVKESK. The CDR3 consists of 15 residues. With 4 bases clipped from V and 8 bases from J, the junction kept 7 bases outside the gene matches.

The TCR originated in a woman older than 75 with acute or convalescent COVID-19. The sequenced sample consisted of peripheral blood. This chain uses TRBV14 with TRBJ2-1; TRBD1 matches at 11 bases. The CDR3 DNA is TGTGCCAGCAGCCCGGACAGGGGGCGAGGGGATGAGCAGTTCTTC. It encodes CASSPDRGRGDEQFF.